Listed below are T cell receptor beta chains from one sample, sequenced in a study of regulatory T cells in long-lasting Graves disease. MiXCR, applied by TCRdb to the multiplex PCR reads, yields one record per CDR3 protein. The sample shows about 330,000 distinct CDR3 sequences, roughly 16% of them seen only once. These data also featured in a second study, about T cells in Graves' hyperthyroidism and ophthalmopathy.

The source material was peripheral blood mononuclear cells (PBMCs), sampled at new diagnosis, from a patient treated with antithyroid drugs. Receptors originate from a woman between 18 and 29 years old with Graves disease. CDR3s include the opening cysteine and the closing phenylalanine or tryptophan. Fields, in order: V gene, J gene, CDR3 protein.

TRBV18	TRBJ1-3	CASSPPLRVLSGNTIYF
TRBV20-1	TRBJ1-1	CSARVSRGVTEAFF
TRBV5-1	TRBJ1-4	CASSWGHPSTNEKLFF
TRBV28	TRBJ2-5	CASTVEGFQETQYF
TRBV24-1	TRBJ2-2	CATGGGGAGAGELFF
TRBV6-1	TRBJ1-4	CAIYNRGSNEKLFF
TRBV11-1	TRBJ2-5	CASSRRTGGKETQYF
TRBV20-1	TRBJ1-2	CSARPGLWRSYTF
TRBV10-3	TRBJ1-1	CAIRRSETGLGNTEAFF
TRBV20-1	TRBJ2-5	CSAHGLAGPPNHQETQYF
TRBV6-4	TRBJ1-2	CASSDNLGHRANYGYTF
TRBV11-2	TRBJ2-2	CASSSSAGNTGELFF
TRBV11-2	TRBJ2-2	CASSLSPSANTGELFF
TRBV6-2/TRBV6-3	TRBJ2-1	CASGALAGVENEQFF
TRBV7-8	TRBJ2-5	CASSLARTSPETQYF
TRBV19	TRBJ1-5	CASSPGVGEQPQHF
TRBV6-2/TRBV6-3	TRBJ2-3	CASRTGGTDTQYF
TRBV20-1	TRBJ2-1	CSATGGASYNEQFF
TRBV20-1	TRBJ2-3	CSAKPVAGGPTDTQYF
TRBV3-1	TRBJ1-4	CASSQERGRFGEKLFF